This entry concerns a single TCR beta chain. Antigen: not known. Germline V gene data show CDR1 as MNHNS and CDR2 as SASEGT. The length of the CDR3 is 12 residues. The V and J ends lost 8 bases and 8 bases respectively, with 15 bases between them. TCR beta CDR3 sequences were amplified from RNA transcripts. The HTBI primer set was used in a first-round RT-PCR of the TCR CDR3. MiXCR, applied by TCRdb to the multiplex PCR reads, yields one record per CDR3 protein. The repertoire includes under 250,000 distinct CDR3 sequences, approximately 25% of them detected once, and approximately 35% sits in the top ten. Ophthalmopathy cases scored 3 or more on the Clinical Activity Score and 4 or more on NOSPECS grade, with duration below 3 months. An approximately 10 ml volume of fresh peripheral blood provided the PBMCs. The entry originates in a study of T cells in Graves' hyperthyroidism and ophthalmopathy. General study results and limits: A 13 V-J signature model discriminated ophthalmopathy versus stable hyperthyroidism.

Sequencing used blood. This clonotype was obtained from a woman in her thirties or forties with Graves' ophthalmopathy. The rearrangement links TRBV6-1 to TRBJ1-2; D is unresolved. CDR3 nucleotides: TGTGCCAGCCTAAGTGGATCCGAAGGCTACACCTTC. Encoded protein: CASLSGSEGYTF.